Presented here are 9 T cell receptor beta chains from one specimen sequenced in a study of Ad26.COV2.S vaccination and SARS-CoV-2 variants. Treatment noted: roughly 20 received Ad26.COV2.S at low or high dose, single or two shots; roughly five received placebo; per-sample allocation not given. Sampling occurred on day 63 after the first vaccine or placebo injection. Using immunoSEQ multiplex PCR, the repertoire was profiled, and TCRdb retains in-frame clones only, with some absent. The data show 300,000 to 400,000 clones, about 89% seen once. The material was peripheral blood, obtained in a trial of Ad26.COV2.S vaccine versus placebo. All receptors come from a person aged 18-60 years who received the Ad26.COV2.S COVID-19 vaccine or a placebo.

V is TRBV29-1 and J is TRBJ2-2, with 11 bases identical to TRBD2. The CDR3 contains 14 residues. Germline V lookup: CDR1 SQVTM, CDR2 ANQGSEA. V trimming: 6 bases; J trimming: 1 base; junction bases outside the gene matches: 1. CDR3 sequence: CSVGTSGNTGELFF. In DNA form, the CDR3 reads TGCAGCGTGGGGACTAGCGGGAACACCGGGGAGCTGTTTTTT.

The chain uses TRBV10-3 and TRBJ1-2; the D gene is possibly TRBD1 (5 bases). The germline V and J ends were trimmed by 10 bases and 2 bases, with 14 bases remaining between them. Per the germline V gene, CDR1 is ENHRY and CDR2 is SYGVKD. This CDR3 spans 13 amino acids. CDR3 sequence (DNA): TGTGCCAACTCCGGGACGGGGAACTATGGCTACACCTTC. Its protein product is CANSGTGNYGYTF.

The chain has TRBV5-1 and TRBJ1-1; D perhaps matches TRBD1 (5 bases). Germline V gives CDR1 SGHRS, CDR2 YFSETQ. This CDR3 is 15 amino acids long. The V end was cut by 6 bases, the J end by 5 bases, with 20 bases between. In DNA, the CDR3 is TGCGCCAGCACCCAGGGACGGTCTGAAAAGACTGAAGCTTTCTTT. It encodes CASTQGRSEKTEAFF.

This sequence joins TRBV19 and TRBJ2-1; a weak D match, TRBD2 (6 bases). Germline V gene data show CDR1 as LNHDA and CDR2 as SQIVND (reference sequence). V was cut by 1 base and J by 5 bases, with 12 bases left in between. The CDR3 is 15 amino acids. The CDR3: CASSIVGGEDNEQFF. In DNA, the CDR3 is TGTGCCAGTAGTATAGTCGGGGGAGAGGACAATGAGCAGTTCTTC.

For the CDR3, the DNA is TGTGCCACCAGCAAGGACAGGGGCGCAACTAATGAAAAACTGTTTTTT. This translates into CATSKDRGATNEKLFF. The chain recombines TRBV15 with TRBJ1-4, with 9 bases identical to TRBD1. The germline V gene encodes CDR1 LNHNV and CDR2 YYDKDF (reference sequence). The CDR3 is 16 amino acids. J gave up 0 bases and V 4 bases, and 3 bases lay outside the gene matches.

V usage is TRBV6-2 or TRBV6-3 and J usage is TRBJ2-2; D tentatively fits TRBD1 or TRBD2 (5 bases each). The ends were cut back, 4 bases at V and 4 bases at J, with 10 bases in the middle. The germline CDR1 and CDR2 sequences are MNHEY and SVGEGT. The length of the CDR3 is 14 residues. In nucleotides, the CDR3 is TGTGCCAGCAGTTTCGGGGCTAGCACCGGGGAGCTGTTTTTT. Its translation is CASSFGASTGELFF.

The chain uses TRBV9 and TRBJ1-1; D is ambiguous. The V gene lost 4 bases and the J gene lost 0 bases, with 10 bases spanning the gap. This CDR3 spans 14 amino acids. The germline V gene encodes CDR1 SGDLS and CDR2 YYNGEE. For the CDR3, the DNA is TGTGCCAGCAGCCCGCGGGTCCTGAACACTGAAGCTTTCTTT. This gives the protein CASSPRVLNTEAFF. The full variable domain, rest sourced from reference TRBV9 and TRBJ1-1, is DSGVTQTPKHLITATGQRVTLRCSPRSGDLSVYWYQQSLDQGLQFLIQYYNGEERAKGNILERFSAQQFPDLHSELNLSSLELGDSALYFCASSPRVLNTEAFFGQGTRLTVV.

The chain uses TRBV7-2 and TRBJ1-1; tentative D call: TRBD1 (6 bases). From germline, CDR1 is SGHTA and CDR2 FQGNSA. CDR3 size: 14 residues. V was trimmed by 4 bases and J by 6 bases, leaving 15 bases between them. The CDR3 DNA follows: TGTGCCAGCAGCTGGACAGCTATGACCGCTGAAGCTTTCTTT. As protein: CASSWTAMTAEAFF.

The genes are TRBV5-4 and TRBJ2-2, with 7 bases aligning to TRBD1. This CDR3 spans 15 amino acids. The V segment lost 5 bases and the J segment 4 bases; nucleotides outside the gene matches: 8. In germline, CDR1 is SGHNT, CDR2 YYREEE (reference sequence). The CDR3 nucleotides read TGTGCCAGCAGTTCGGACAGGCGAAGCACCGGGGAGCTGTTTTTT. This encodes CASSSDRRSTGELFF.